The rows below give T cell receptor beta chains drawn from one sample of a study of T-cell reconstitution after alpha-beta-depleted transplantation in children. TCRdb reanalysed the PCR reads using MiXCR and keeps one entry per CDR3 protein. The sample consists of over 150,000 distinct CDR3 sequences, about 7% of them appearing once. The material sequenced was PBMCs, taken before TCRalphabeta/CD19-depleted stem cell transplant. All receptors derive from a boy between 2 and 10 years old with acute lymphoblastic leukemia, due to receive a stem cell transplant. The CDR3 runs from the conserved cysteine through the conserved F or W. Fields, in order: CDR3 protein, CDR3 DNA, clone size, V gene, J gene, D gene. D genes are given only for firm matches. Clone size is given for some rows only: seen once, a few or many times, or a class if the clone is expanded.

CASRGSQGAYEQYF	TGTGCCAGCAGAGGCTCACAGGGGGCCTACGAGCAGTACTTC	.	TRBV27	TRBJ2-7	TRBD1
CASSLYSGAGVGNTIYF	TGTGCCAGCAGTTTATATTCCGGCGCCGGGGTTGGAAACACCATATATTTT	many	TRBV28	TRBJ1-3	.
CASSEQGPSYNEQFF	TGTGCCAGCAGCGAACAGGGGCCGTCCTACAATGAGCAGTTCTTC	few	TRBV2	TRBJ2-1	TRBD1
CASSLVLAGVVNEQFF	TGTGCCAGCAGCTTGGTTTTAGCGGGAGTGGTCAATGAGCAGTTCTTC	few	TRBV5-5	TRBJ2-1	TRBD2
CSALDGIDEQYF	TGCAGTGCTCTTGACGGCATCGACGAGCAGTACTTC	many	TRBV20-1	TRBJ2-7	.
CSARDVTGSNTGELFF	TGCAGTGCTAGAGATGTGACGGGTTCGAACACCGGGGAGCTGTTTTTT	many	TRBV20-1	TRBJ2-2	.
CASKSTGELFF	TGTGCCAGCAAGAGCACCGGGGAGCTGTTTTTT	many	TRBV12-3/TRBV12-4	TRBJ2-2	.
CASSLVDGTGEAFF	TGTGCCAGCAGCTTAGTTGATGGGACAGGGGAAGCTTTCTTT	many	TRBV11-2	TRBJ1-1	TRBD1
CSASPPTRVATRYEQYF	TGCAGTGCTAGCCCCCCCACGAGAGTCGCGACGCGCTACGAGCAGTACTTC	few	TRBV20-1	TRBJ2-7	.
CASSPKDDRGETQYF	TGTGCCAGCAGCCCCAAAGACGACAGGGGAGAGACCCAGTACTTC	many	TRBV3-1	TRBJ2-5	TRBD1
CASSPKYRRNYGYTF	TGTGCCAGCAGCCCGAAGTACAGGCGGAACTATGGCTACACCTTC	.	TRBV7-9	TRBJ1-2	.
CSVEDISGDSAEQYF	TGCAGCGTTGAAGATATCAGCGGGGATTCGGCCGAGCAGTACTTC	many	TRBV29-1	TRBJ2-7	TRBD2
CASSFGGGVEQFF	TGCGCCAGCAGCTTTGGGGGGGGCGTTGAGCAGTTCTTC	many	TRBV5-1	TRBJ2-1	.
CASSPHLSGQQYF	TGTGCCAGCAGTCCCCATCTTAGCGGGCAGCAGTACTTC	.	TRBV28	TRBJ2-7	TRBD2
CASSLGGSFYEQFF	TGTGCCAGCAGCTTGGGAGGTTCTTTCTATGAGCAGTTCTTC	.	TRBV5-6	TRBJ2-1	.
CASSSWGGPETQYF	TGTGCCAGCAGTTCTTGGGGGGGCCCAGAGACCCAGTACTTC	many	TRBV12-3/TRBV12-4	TRBJ2-5	.
CASSQDRRGEGSYNEQFF	TGTGCCAGCAGCCAAGACAGACGTGGGGAAGGCTCCTACAATGAGCAGTTCTTC	many	TRBV3-1	TRBJ2-1	.
CASSQDPRGGTDTQYF	TGCGCCAGCAGCCAAGATCCCAGGGGAGGCACAGATACGCAGTATTTT	many	TRBV4-3	TRBJ2-3	.
CASSSISGRADTQYF	TGTGCCAGCAGCTCAATCTCCGGGAGGGCAGATACGCAGTATTTT	many	TRBV11-2	TRBJ2-3	TRBD2
CASSARGVPAEDTQYF	TGTGCCAGCAGTGCTCGGGGGGTTCCCGCCGAAGATACGCAGTATTTT	many	TRBV28	TRBJ2-3	TRBD2
CASSRQTYEQYF	TGTGCCAGCAGCCGCCAGACGTACGAGCAGTACTTC	many	TRBV7-9	TRBJ2-7	.
CSPTRWGLTEAFF	TGCAGTCCAACCCGCTGGGGGCTCACTGAAGCTTTCTTT	few	TRBV20-1	TRBJ1-1	.
CASSFAGGLGSRRRDTQYF	TGTGCCAGCAGTTTTGCGGGGGGGCTGGGGTCCCGTCGCCGAGATACGCAGTATTTT	few	TRBV12-3/TRBV12-4	TRBJ2-3	TRBD2
CASSQEAIQGVFGGYTF	TGCGCCAGCAGCCAAGAGGCGATACAGGGGGTTTTTGGTGGCTACACCTTC	.	TRBV4-3	TRBJ1-2	TRBD1
CSAPGQGAYYEQYF	TGCAGTGCCCCAGGGCAGGGGGCCTACTACGAGCAGTACTTC	many	TRBV20-1	TRBJ2-7	TRBD1
CASSPRDRKAFF	TGTGCCAGCAGTCCCCGGGACAGGAAAGCTTTCTTT	few	TRBV12-3/TRBV12-4	TRBJ1-1	TRBD1
CSAAMGQETQYF	TGCAGTGCAGCCATGGGCCAAGAGACCCAGTACTTC	many	TRBV20-1	TRBJ2-5	.
CSARGWGITTIRTYEQYF	TGCAGTGCTAGAGGCTGGGGGATCACAACCATCCGTACCTACGAGCAGTACTTC	.	TRBV20-1	TRBJ2-7	.
CASSPWTEINTEAFF	TGTGCCAGCTCACCCTGGACAGAGATTAACACTGAAGCTTTCTTT	.	TRBV18	TRBJ1-1	.
CSVLTEYEQYF	TGCAGCGTTTTGACAGAGTACGAGCAGTACTTC	few	TRBV29-1	TRBJ2-7	.
CAGADRGETQYF	TGTGCCGGCGCAGACAGGGGAGAGACCCAGTACTTC	many	TRBV7-9	TRBJ2-5	TRBD1
CASSLGASGRGGEQFF	TGCGCCAGCAGCTTGGGGGCTAGCGGGAGAGGAGGGGAGCAGTTCTTC	many	TRBV5-1	TRBJ2-1	TRBD2
CASSPTTSQGALPSYNEQFF	TGTGCCAGCAGCCCAACGACCTCACAGGGGGCGCTGCCCTCCTACAATGAGCAGTTCTTC	.	TRBV4-2	TRBJ2-1	TRBD1
CASSPGKGYEAFF	TGCGCCAGCAGCCCAGGGAAAGGGTATGAAGCTTTCTTT	.	TRBV5-1	TRBJ1-1	.
CSAREARGFSETQYF	TGCAGTGCTAGAGAGGCCAGGGGATTTTCAGAGACCCAGTACTTC	many	TRBV20-1	TRBJ2-5	.
CASSFRAVQETQYF	TGCGCCAGCAGCTTCCGGGCAGTCCAAGAGACCCAGTACTTC	many	TRBV5-1	TRBJ2-5	.
CATSDQQGGGTDTQYF	TGTGCCACCAGTGATCAACAGGGTGGAGGAACAGATACGCAGTATTTT	few	TRBV24-1	TRBJ2-3	.
CARSPGGGVYEQYF	TGTGCCAGGAGCCCTGGGGGGGGTGTTTACGAGCAGTACTTC	.	TRBV4-2	TRBJ2-7	TRBD2
CASSTRGYEQYF	TGTGCCAGCAGCACCAGGGGTTACGAGCAGTACTTC	many	TRBV12-3/TRBV12-4	TRBJ2-7	.
CASSETGLGPYEQYF	TGTGCCAGCAGCGAGACAGGGTTGGGACCCTACGAGCAGTACTTC	many	TRBV7-2	TRBJ2-7	TRBD1
CSAPWGGRAYEQFF	TGCAGTGCTCCCTGGGGCGGCAGGGCCTATGAGCAGTTCTTC	many	TRBV20-1	TRBJ2-1	.
CSVVGLAAVSSYNEQFF	TGCAGCGTTGTGGGACTAGCGGCCGTAAGCTCCTACAATGAGCAGTTCTTC	many	TRBV29-1	TRBJ2-1	TRBD2
CASSPAGHGYTF	TGTGCCAGCAGCCCAGCGGGTCATGGCTACACCTTC	.	TRBV11-2	TRBJ1-2	.
CASSPPPLGGRGFSTDTQYF	TGTGCCAGCAGCCCTCCTCCACTAGGCGGGAGGGGCTTTAGCACAGATACGCAGTATTTT	.	TRBV3-1	TRBJ2-3	TRBD2
CSARDTRTRDYEQYF	TGCAGTGCTAGAGATACTAGGACACGGGACTACGAGCAGTACTTC	once	TRBV20-1	TRBJ2-7	.
CASSLGTGKNIQYF	TGTGCCAGCAGTTTAGGAACAGGAAAAAACATTCAGTACTTC	many	TRBV27	TRBJ2-4	.
CASSYYIGLGDSPLHF	TGTGCCAGCAGTTACTATATTGGACTCGGAGATTCACCCCTCCACTTT	.	TRBV6-2/TRBV6-3	TRBJ1-6	.
CASSRPGSGNTIYF	TGTGCCAGCAGCCGGCCGGGCTCTGGAAACACCATATATTTT	.	TRBV7-2	TRBJ1-3	.
CASSILSPSGLVNEQFF	TGTGCCAGTAGTATTCTTTCCCCCTCGGGACTAGTCAATGAGCAGTTCTTC	few	TRBV19	TRBJ2-1	TRBD2
CSAGDRADTEAFF	TGCAGCGCTGGGGACAGGGCCGACACTGAAGCTTTCTTT	many	TRBV29-1	TRBJ1-1	TRBD1
CASSPAGLSADEQFF	TGTGCCAGCAGCCCTGCGGGGTTGTCCGCGGATGAGCAGTTCTTC	few	TRBV11-2	TRBJ2-1	.
CASSYFGDTQYF	TGTGCCAGCAGTTACTTTGGTGATACGCAGTATTTT	many	TRBV6-2/TRBV6-3	TRBJ2-3	.
CASTEVGRAAGEQFF	TGTGCCAGCACCGAAGTAGGCCGGGCGGCTGGGGAGCAGTTCTTC	many	TRBV2	TRBJ2-1	.
CSASRRLGQPQHF	TGCAGTGCCAGCAGGAGGTTAGGTCAGCCCCAGCATTTT	many	TRBV20-1	TRBJ1-5	.
CSGGRNEKLFF	TGCAGTGGAGGGAGGAATGAAAAACTGTTTTTT	.	TRBV20-1	TRBJ1-4	.